This is a list of T cell receptor beta chains from one sample in a study of cytomegalovirus exposure and HLA in healthy donors. Method: immunoSEQ multiplex PCR; TCRdb's copy keeps in-frame clones and lacks some. The profile shows more than 95,000 clones, around a tenth of them singletons. Sequenced: PBMCs. These receptors were taken from a man in his forties in good health and CMV-seropositive. CDR3s leave out the opening cysteine and the closing phenylalanine or tryptophan. The order of the fields is V gene, CDR3 protein.

TRBV18,ASSPGGSGYEQY
TRBV7-9,ASSPPLREGRYEQY
TRBV27,ASRHHNYGYT
TRBV18,ASSNMNTEAF
TRBV6-5,ASGLAEINEQF
TRBV1,TSSQGVAGGPYTDTQY
TRBV6-1,ASTGSGANVLT
TRBV19,ASSITGTSGNTIY
TRBV7-6,ASSPPLAGGARMETQY
TRBV7-9,ASSPRLIGTNEKLF
TRBV4-1,ASSQTVSSTDTQY
TRBV28,ASSFSPGLADQETQY
TRBV2,ASRGDRTYEQY
TRBV5-4,ASSLSQKNTEAF
TRBV15,ATSRDVSNIQY
TRBV29-1,SVSTQQNTEAF
TRBV25-1,ASSRERGAYEQY
TRBV15,ATSTSGSSYNEQF
TRBV4-1,ASSQGQGADYGYT
TRBV27,ASSPYSDIFEGYT
TRBV7-6,ASSFGQGFETQY
TRBV7-9,ASSLVPSGDPTYEQY
TRBV2,ASRIRDTGELF
TRBV5-4,ASSLQAGDTGELF
TRBV19,ASSTRQGLAGVGANVLT
TRBV7-2,ASSSIGGAGNTIY
TRBV7-2,ASSPGLSSYEQY
TRBV6-1,ASSNRQAHEAF
TRBV5-1,ASSPGHPGAGELF
TRBV7-9,ASSSIPGQGADTEAF